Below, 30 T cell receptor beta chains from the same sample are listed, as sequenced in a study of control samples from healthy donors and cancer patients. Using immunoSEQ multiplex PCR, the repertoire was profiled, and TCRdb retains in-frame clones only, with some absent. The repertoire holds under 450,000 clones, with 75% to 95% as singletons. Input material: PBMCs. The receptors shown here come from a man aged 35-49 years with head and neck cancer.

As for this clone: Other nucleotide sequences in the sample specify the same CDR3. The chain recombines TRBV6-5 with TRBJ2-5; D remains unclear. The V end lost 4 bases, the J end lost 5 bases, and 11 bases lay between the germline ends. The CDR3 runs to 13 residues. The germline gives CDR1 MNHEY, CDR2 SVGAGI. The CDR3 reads CASSLLFQETQYF. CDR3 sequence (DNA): TGTGCCAGCAGTTTGTTGTTCCAGGAGACCCAGTACTTC.

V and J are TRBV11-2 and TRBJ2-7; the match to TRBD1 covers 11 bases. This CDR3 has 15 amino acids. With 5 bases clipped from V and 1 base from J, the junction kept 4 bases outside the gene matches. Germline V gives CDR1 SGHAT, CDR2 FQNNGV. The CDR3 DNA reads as TGTGCCAGCAGCCGGACAGGGGGCGCATCCTACGAGCAGTACTTC. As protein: CASSRTGGASYEQYF.

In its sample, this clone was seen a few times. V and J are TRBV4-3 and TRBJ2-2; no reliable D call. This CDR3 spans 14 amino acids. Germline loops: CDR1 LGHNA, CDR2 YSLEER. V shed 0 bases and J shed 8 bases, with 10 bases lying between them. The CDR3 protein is CASSQETIGGELFF. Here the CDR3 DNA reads TGCGCCAGCAGCCAAGAGACAATCGGGGGGGAGCTGTTTTTT.

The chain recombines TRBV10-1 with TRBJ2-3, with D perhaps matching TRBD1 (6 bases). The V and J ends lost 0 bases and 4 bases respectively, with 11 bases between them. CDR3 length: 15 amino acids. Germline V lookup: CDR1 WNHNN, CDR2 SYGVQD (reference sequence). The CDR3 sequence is CASSESAGVPDTQYF. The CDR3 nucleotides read TGCGCCAGCAGTGAGTCAGCAGGGGTCCCAGATACGCAGTATTTT.

CDR3: CASNPPENTYEQYF. Written as DNA, the CDR3 is TGTGCCAGCAACCCCCCAGAGAATACCTACGAGCAGTACTTC. J is TRBJ2-7 and V is TRBV28; D gene unclear. V lost 7 bases and J 2 bases, leaving 15 bases between the germline ends. CDR1 and CDR2 (germline): MDHEN, SYDVKM. The CDR3 is made up of 14 amino acids.

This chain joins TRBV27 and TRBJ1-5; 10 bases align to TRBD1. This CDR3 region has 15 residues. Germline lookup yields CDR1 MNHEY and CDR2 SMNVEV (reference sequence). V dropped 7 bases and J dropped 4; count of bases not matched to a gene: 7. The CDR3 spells CASKGGTGENQPQHF. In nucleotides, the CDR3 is TGTGCCAGCAAAGGAGGGACAGGGGAAAATCAGCCCCAGCATTTT.

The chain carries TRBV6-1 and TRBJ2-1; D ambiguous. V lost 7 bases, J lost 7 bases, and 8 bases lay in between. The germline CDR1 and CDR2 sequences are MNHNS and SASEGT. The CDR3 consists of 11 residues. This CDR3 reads CASTLGNEQFF. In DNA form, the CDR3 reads TGTGCCAGCACCTTGGGGAATGAGCAGTTCTTC.

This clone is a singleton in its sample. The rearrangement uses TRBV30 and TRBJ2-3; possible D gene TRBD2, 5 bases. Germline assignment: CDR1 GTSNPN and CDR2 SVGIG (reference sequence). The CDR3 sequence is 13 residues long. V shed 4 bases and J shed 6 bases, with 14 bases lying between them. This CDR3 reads CAWTNGVADTQYF. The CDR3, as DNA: TGTGCCTGGACTAACGGGGTGGCGGATACGCAGTATTTT.

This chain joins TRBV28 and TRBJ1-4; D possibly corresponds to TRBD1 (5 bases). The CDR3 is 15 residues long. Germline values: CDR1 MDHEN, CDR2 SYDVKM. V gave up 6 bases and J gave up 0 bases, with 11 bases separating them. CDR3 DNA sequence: TGTGCCAGCAGGGGGGGAGGTGCAACTAATGAAAAACTGTTTTTT. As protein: CASRGGGATNEKLFF. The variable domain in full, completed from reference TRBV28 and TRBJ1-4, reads DVKVTQSSRYLVKRTGEKVFLECVQDMDHENMFWYRQDPGLGLRLIYFSYDVKMKEKGDIPEGYSVSREKKERFSLILESASTNQTSMYLCASRGGGATNEKLFFGSGTQLSVL.

The CDR3 protein is CASSLVPSSGEETQYF. The CDR3 coding sequence is TGTGCCAGCAGCTTAGTTCCCTCTAGCGGGGAAGAGACCCAGTACTTC. The chain joins TRBV7-9 to TRBJ2-5, with 9 bases identical to TRBD2. V shed 1 base and J 3 bases; nucleotides not matched to a gene: 6. CDR1 is SEHNR, CDR2 FQNEAQ, per germline (reference sequence). CDR3 length: 16 residues.

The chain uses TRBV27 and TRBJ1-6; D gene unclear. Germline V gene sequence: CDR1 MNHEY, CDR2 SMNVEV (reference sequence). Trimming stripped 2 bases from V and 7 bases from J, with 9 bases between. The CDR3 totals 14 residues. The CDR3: CASSLGQPNSPLHF. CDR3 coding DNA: TGTGCCAGCAGTTTAGGTCAGCCGAATTCACCCCTCCACTTT.

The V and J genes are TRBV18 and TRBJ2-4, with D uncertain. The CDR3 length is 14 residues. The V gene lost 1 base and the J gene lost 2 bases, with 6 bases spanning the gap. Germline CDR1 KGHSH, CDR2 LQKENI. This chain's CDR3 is CASSPQAPKNIQYF. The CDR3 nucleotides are TGTGCCAGCTCACCACAAGCCCCCAAAAACATTCAGTACTTC.

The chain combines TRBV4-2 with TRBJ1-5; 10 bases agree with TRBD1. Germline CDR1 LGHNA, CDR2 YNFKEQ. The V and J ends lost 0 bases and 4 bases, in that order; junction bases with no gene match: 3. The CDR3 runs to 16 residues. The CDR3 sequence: CASSQDWGQGNQPQHF. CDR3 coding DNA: TGTGCCAGCAGCCAAGATTGGGGACAGGGGAATCAGCCCCAGCATTTT.

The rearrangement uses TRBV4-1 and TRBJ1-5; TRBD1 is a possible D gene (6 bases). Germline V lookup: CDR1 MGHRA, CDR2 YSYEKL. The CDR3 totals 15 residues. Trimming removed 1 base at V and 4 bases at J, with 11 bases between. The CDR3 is CASSQVQGGNQPQHF. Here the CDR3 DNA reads TGCGCCAGCAGCCAAGTACAGGGTGGAAATCAGCCCCAGCATTTT.

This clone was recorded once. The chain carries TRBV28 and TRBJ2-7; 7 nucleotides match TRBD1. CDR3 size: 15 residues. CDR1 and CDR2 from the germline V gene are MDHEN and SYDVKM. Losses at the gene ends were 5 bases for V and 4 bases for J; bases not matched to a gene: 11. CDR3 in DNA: TGTGCCAGCAGTCCCCGGGACAGATTATCTTACGAGCAGTACTTC. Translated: CASSPRDRLSYEQYF.

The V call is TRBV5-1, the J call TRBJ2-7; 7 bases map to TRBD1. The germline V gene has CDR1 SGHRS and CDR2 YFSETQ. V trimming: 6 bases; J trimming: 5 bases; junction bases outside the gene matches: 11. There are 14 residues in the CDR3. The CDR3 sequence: CASTWDSHQDEQYF. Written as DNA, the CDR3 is TGCGCCAGCACGTGGGACAGCCATCAGGACGAGCAGTACTTC.

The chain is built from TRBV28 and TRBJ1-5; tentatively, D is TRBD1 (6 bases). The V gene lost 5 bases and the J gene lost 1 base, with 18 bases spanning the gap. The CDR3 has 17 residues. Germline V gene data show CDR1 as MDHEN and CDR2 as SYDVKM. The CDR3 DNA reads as TGTGCCAGCAGTCCGACAGGAGGCGACAGGAGCAATCAGCCCCAGCATTTT. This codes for CASSPTGGDRSNQPQHF.

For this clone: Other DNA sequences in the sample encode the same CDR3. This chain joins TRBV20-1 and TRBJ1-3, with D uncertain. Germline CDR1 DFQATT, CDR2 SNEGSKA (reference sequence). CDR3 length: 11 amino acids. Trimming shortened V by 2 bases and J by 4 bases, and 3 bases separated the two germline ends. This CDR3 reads CSARTGNTIYF. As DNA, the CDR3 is TGCAGTGCTAGAACGGGAAACACCATATATTTT.

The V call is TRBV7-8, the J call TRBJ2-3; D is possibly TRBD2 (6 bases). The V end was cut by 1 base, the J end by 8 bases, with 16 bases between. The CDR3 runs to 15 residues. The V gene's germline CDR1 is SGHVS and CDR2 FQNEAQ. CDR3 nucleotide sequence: TGTGCCAGCAGCTTAGGCGGGGCACTACAAGGTACGCAGTATTTT. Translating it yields CASSLGGALQGTQYF.

In DNA, the CDR3 is TGTGCCAGCAGCCCTAGCGGGAGGCCAGATACGCAGTATTTT. This gives the protein CASSPSGRPDTQYF. The chain employs TRBV7-9 and TRBJ2-3, with 11 bases identical to TRBD2. V lost 5 bases and J lost 4; bases outside the gene matches: 2. CDR1 SEHNR and CDR2 FQNEAQ come from the germline V gene (reference sequence). The CDR3 consists of 14 residues.

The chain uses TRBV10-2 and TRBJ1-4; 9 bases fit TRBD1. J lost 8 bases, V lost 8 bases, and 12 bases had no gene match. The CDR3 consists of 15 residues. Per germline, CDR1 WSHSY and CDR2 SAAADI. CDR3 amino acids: CASGGTGGGREKLFF. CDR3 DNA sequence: TGCGCCAGCGGGGGAACAGGGGGCGGGCGAGAAAAACTGTTTTTT.

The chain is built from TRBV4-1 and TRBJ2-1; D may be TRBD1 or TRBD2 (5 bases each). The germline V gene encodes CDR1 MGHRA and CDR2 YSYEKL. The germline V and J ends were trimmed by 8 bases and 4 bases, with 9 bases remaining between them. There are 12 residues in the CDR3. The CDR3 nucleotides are TGCGCCAGCGGGGACGGGTACAATGAGCAGTTCTTC. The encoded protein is CASGDGYNEQFF.

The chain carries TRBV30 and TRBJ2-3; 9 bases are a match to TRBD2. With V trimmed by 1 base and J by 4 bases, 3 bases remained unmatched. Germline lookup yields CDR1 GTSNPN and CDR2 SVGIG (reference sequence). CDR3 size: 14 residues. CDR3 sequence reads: CAWSGAGGPDTQYF. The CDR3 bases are TGTGCCTGGAGTGGAGCGGGGGGCCCAGATACGCAGTATTTT.

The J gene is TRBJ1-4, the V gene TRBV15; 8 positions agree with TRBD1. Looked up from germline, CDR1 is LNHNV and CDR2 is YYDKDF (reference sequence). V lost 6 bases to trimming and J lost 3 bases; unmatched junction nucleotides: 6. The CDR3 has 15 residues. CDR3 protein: CATRPKQGANEKLFF. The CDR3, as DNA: TGTGCCACCAGGCCGAAACAGGGGGCTAATGAAAAACTGTTTTTT.

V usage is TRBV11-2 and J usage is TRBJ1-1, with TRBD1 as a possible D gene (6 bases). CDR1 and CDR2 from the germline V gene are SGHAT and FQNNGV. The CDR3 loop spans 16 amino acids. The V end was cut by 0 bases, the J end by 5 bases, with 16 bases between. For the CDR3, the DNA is TGTGCCAGCAGCTTAGATTGGGGGGCCGTGGGGACTGAAGCTTTCTTT. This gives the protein CASSLDWGAVGTEAFF. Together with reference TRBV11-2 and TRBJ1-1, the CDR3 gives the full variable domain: EAGVAQSPRYKIIEKRQSVAFWCNPISGHATLYWYQQILGQGPKLLIQFQNNGVVDDSQLPKDRFSAERLKGVDSTLKIQPAKLEDSAVYLCASSLDWGAVGTEAFFGQGTRLTVV.

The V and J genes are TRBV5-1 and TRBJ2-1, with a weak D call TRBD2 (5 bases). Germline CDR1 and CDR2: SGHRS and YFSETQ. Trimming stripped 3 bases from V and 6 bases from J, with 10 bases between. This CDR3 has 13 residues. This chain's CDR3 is CASSSRAGNEQFF. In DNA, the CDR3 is TGCGCCAGCAGCTCGAGGGCAGGCAATGAGCAGTTCTTC.

In nucleotides, the CDR3 is TGTGCCAGCAGGGGTGGGGGAGATGGCACTGAAGCTTTCTTT. It is translated as CASRGGGDGTEAFF. The chain couples TRBV27 to TRBJ1-1; D perhaps matches TRBD1 (5 bases). The V gene's germline CDR1 is MNHEY and CDR2 SMNVEV (reference sequence). There are 14 residues in the CDR3. V was pared by 6 bases and J by 4 bases, with 15 bases between.

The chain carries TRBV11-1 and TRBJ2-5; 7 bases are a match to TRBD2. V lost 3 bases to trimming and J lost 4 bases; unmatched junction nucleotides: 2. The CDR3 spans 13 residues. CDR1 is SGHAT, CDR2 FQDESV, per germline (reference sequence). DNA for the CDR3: TGTGCCAGCAGCTTGGGAGGGCGAGAGACCCAGTACTTC. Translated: CASSLGGRETQYF.

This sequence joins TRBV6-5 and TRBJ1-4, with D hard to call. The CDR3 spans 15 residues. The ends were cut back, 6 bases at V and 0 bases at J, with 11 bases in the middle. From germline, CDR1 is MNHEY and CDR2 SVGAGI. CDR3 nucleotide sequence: TGTGCCAGCAGAAAGGTCCGAGCAACTAATGAAAAACTGTTTTTT. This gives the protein CASRKVRATNEKLFF.

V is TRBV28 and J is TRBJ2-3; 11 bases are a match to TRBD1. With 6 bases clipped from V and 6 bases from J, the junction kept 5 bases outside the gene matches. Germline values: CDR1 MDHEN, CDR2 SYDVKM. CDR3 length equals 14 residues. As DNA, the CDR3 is TGTGCCAGCAGCCCGGACAGGGGGCTCGATACGCAGTATTTT. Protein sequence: CASSPDRGLDTQYF.